A single TCR beta chain is shown here with its context. These data belong to a study of T cell changes during pregnancy in multiple sclerosis. TCRdb's copy holds only in-frame clones and misses some; the assay was immunoSEQ multiplex PCR. The table includes tens of thousands of clones, around 92% detected once. The CDR3 extends over 15 amino acids. CDR1 is SGDLS and CDR2 is YYNGEE in the germline V gene. With 4 bases removed from V and 3 bases from J, the gap between germline ends came to 14 bases. The source is a female donor with multiple sclerosis, enrolled in a pregnancy study. The chain carries TRBV9 and TRBJ2-1; either TRBD1 or TRBD2 may fit D (5 bases each). Input material: peripheral blood. CDR3 in amino acids: CASSPGDLVYNEQFF. The CDR3 nucleotides read TGTGCCAGCAGCCCTGGGGACCTTGTCTACAATGAGCAGTTCTTC. The full variable domain, completed using reference TRBV9 and TRBJ2-1, is DSGVTQTPKHLITATGQRVTLRCSPRSGDLSVYWYQQSLDQGLQFLIQYYNGEERAKGNILERFSAQQFPDLHSELNLSSLELGDSALYFCASSPGDLVYNEQFFGPGTRLTVL.